Listed below are T cell receptor beta chains from one sample, sequenced in a study of blood T cell repertoires in COVID-19. Generated by immunoSEQ multiplex PCR, the TCRdb table keeps only in-frame clones and is missing some. The sample contains a few hundred thousand clones, more than 75% of which appear only once. What was sequenced was peripheral blood. The receptors stem from a woman aged 45-59 years who had recovered from COVID-19. Both conserved end residues are part of each CDR3. The D gene is left open where the match is weak. Clone size is stated in some rows and not others, as once, few, many or a class when expanded.

-,TRBV18,-,TRBJ2-7,CASSPPNGRGYEQYF,TGTGCCAGCTCACCACCGAACGGAAGGGGTTACGAGCAGTACTTC
TRBD1,TRBV13,-,TRBJ1-1,CASSLSGQVEAFF,TGTGCCAGCAGCTTATCGGGACAGGTTGAAGCTTTCTTT
-,TRBV4-2,-,TRBJ2-7,CASSSFRGSYEQYF,TGTGCCAGCAGCTCCTTTCGGGGTTCCTACGAGCAGTACTTC
TRBD1,TRBV5-1,-,TRBJ1-6,CASSLTRGEANSPLHF,TGCGCCAGCAGCTTGACCAGGGGGGAGGCTAATTCACCCCTCCACTTT
TRBD1,TRBV29-1,-,TRBJ1-5,CSVGQGAQPQHF,TGCAGCGTGGGACAGGGGGCCCAGCCCCAGCATTTT
-,TRBV2,-,TRBJ2-2,CASTRLASTGELFF,TGTGCCAGCACCCGGCTAGCGTCAACCGGGGAGCTGTTTTTT
-,TRBV6-5,-,TRBJ2-1,CASRVGPREQFF,TGTGCCAGCAGGGTCGGTCCGAGGGAGCAGTTCTTC
-,TRBV30,-,TRBJ1-1,CALKAGQNTEAFF,TGTGCCCTGAAGGCGGGGCAGAACACTGAAGCTTTCTTT
TRBD2,TRBV4-1,once,TRBJ2-1,CASSQEGGALAGGHSYNEQFF,TGCGCCAGCAGCCAAGAGGGGGGGGCACTAGCGGGAGGGCATTCCTACAATGAGCAGTTCTTC
TRBD1,TRBV7-2,-,TRBJ1-2,CASSSDFRDRVKGYTF,TGTGCCAGCAGCTCTGATTTCCGGGACAGGGTTAAAGGCTACACCTTC
TRBD2,TRBV7-2,few,TRBJ2-1,CASSLVRLAVYNEQFF,TGTGCCAGCAGCTTAGTCCGGCTAGCGGTCTACAATGAGCAGTTCTTC
-,TRBV5-1,-,TRBJ2-5,CASSSLTRAETQYF,TGCGCCAGCAGCTCCCTTACTAGGGCGGAGACCCAGTACTTC
-,TRBV30,-,TRBJ2-5,CAWSQWGGAETQYF,TGTGCCTGGAGTCAATGGGGGGGGGCTGAGACCCAGTACTTC
TRBD1,TRBV24-1,-,TRBJ2-3,CATRTGTTDTQYF,TGTGCCACTCGGACAGGAACCACAGATACGCAGTATTTT
-,TRBV27,once,TRBJ1-5,CASRAGGLYSNQPQHF,TGTGCCAGCCGGGCGGGGGGGCTATATAGCAATCAGCCCCAGCATTTT
-,TRBV19,-,TRBJ2-1,CASSIGQGSNEQFF,TGTGCCAGTAGTATTGGGCAGGGTTCCAATGAGCAGTTCTTC
-,TRBV5-1,-,TRBJ1-2,CASSLEGDGGYTF,TGCGCCAGCAGCCTGGAGGGAGACGGTGGCTACACCTTC
-,TRBV4-1,-,TRBJ1-5,CASSQDYRFASNQPQHF,TGCGCCAGCAGCCAAGACTACAGGTTCGCTAGCAATCAGCCCCAGCATTTT
-,TRBV6-5,few,TRBJ2-7,CATRGTVPYEQYF,TGTGCCACCCGGGGGACCGTACCCTACGAGCAGTACTTC
-,TRBV7-2,-,TRBJ2-1,CASSLTADSYNEQFF,TGTGCCAGCAGCTTAACGGCGGACTCCTACAATGAGCAGTTCTTC
-,TRBV9,-,TRBJ1-2,CASSVGQKPSIYGYTF,TGTGCCAGCAGCGTAGGGCAGAAACCGTCAATCTATGGCTACACCTTC
TRBD1,TRBV11-2,-,TRBJ2-2,CASSATGANTGELFF,TGTGCCAGCAGCGCAACAGGGGCGAACACCGGGGAGCTGTTTTTT
-,TRBV11-3,-,TRBJ2-1,CASSLVAADNEQFF,TGTGCCAGCAGCTTAGTCGCGGCAGACAATGAGCAGTTCTTC
TRBD2,TRBV13,once,TRBJ2-7,CASSSGGRSYEQYF,TGTGCCAGCAGCTCGGGAGGTCGGTCCTACGAGCAGTACTTC
-,TRBV5-1,-,TRBJ2-5,CASAPAGRETQYF,TGCGCCAGCGCCCCGGCGGGGCGAGAGACCCAGTACTTC
-,TRBV28,-,TRBJ1-3,CASRTTGDPSGNTIYF,TGTGCCAGCAGGACGACAGGCGACCCCTCTGGAAACACCATATATTTT
-,TRBV15,-,TRBJ1-3,CATSRDLQGISGNTIYF,TGTGCCACCAGCAGAGATCTACAGGGAATCTCTGGAAACACCATATATTTT
TRBD2,TRBV7-2,-,TRBJ2-7,CASSFTILAGYYEQYF,TGTGCCAGCAGCTTTACTATACTAGCGGGATACTACGAGCAGTACTTC
-,TRBV19,-,TRBJ1-2,CASSIRGDYGYTF,TGTGCCAGTAGTATTCGGGGAGACTATGGCTACACCTTC
-,TRBV6-5,-,TRBJ2-5,CASSRTLQYQETQYF,TGTGCCAGCAGTCGGACACTTCAGTACCAAGAGACCCAGTACTTC
TRBD2,TRBV4-1,-,TRBJ2-7,CASSQGEGTSYEQYF,TGCGCCAGCAGCCAAGGGGAGGGGACGTCCTACGAGCAGTACTTC
TRBD1,TRBV7-2,-,TRBJ1-2,CASSMGQNYGYTF,TGTGCCAGCAGCATGGGACAGAACTATGGCTACACCTTC
-,TRBV19,-,TRBJ2-7,CATADFNYEQYF,TGTGCCACGGCCGACTTCAACTACGAGCAGTACTTC
TRBD2,TRBV6-5,once,TRBJ2-3,CASSVSGGDTQYF,TGTGCCAGCAGCGTAAGCGGGGGAGATACGCAGTATTTT
-,TRBV6-5,-,TRBJ2-1,CASSYSLVPNEQFF,TGTGCCAGCAGTTACTCGCTAGTCCCCAATGAGCAGTTCTTC
-,TRBV5-1,-,TRBJ2-5,CASSTSGTGKETQYF,TGCGCCAGCAGCACCTCCGGGACTGGAAAAGAGACCCAGTACTTC
-,TRBV30,-,TRBJ1-3,CAWSRGSSGNTIYF,TGTGCCTGGAGTAGGGGGAGCTCTGGAAACACCATATATTTT
-,TRBV25-1,-,TRBJ2-3,CASSFTLGDTQYF,TGTGCCAGCAGCTTTACATTGGGCGATACGCAGTATTTT
-,TRBV4-1,-,TRBJ2-2,CASSQAERAVLRFF,TGCGCCAGCAGCCAAGCCGAGCGGGCCGTGCTACGGTTTTTT
-,TRBV12-3/TRBV12-4,-,TRBJ2-5,CASSLRPKWSQYF,TGTGCCAGCAGTTTACGGCCGAAATGGAGCCAGTACTTC
TRBD1,TRBV19,-,TRBJ1-4,CASSVDREGKLFF,TGTGCCAGTAGTGTGGACAGGGAGGGAAAACTGTTTTTT
-,TRBV28,-,TRBJ2-5,CASLDINKETQYF,TGTGCCAGTCTCGATATCAACAAAGAGACCCAGTACTTC
TRBD1,TRBV11-2,-,TRBJ2-5,CASSLDIRTGAQETQYF,TGTGCCAGCAGCTTAGATATCCGGACAGGGGCCCAAGAGACCCAGTACTTC
TRBD2,TRBV7-2,once,TRBJ2-5,CASSYQGPGGETQYF,TGTGCCAGCAGCTACCAGGGCCCCGGGGGGGAGACCCAGTACTTC
TRBD1,TRBV18,-,TRBJ1-6,CASSIGQGGNSPLHF,TGTGCCAGCTCAATCGGACAGGGGGGGAATTCACCCCTCCACTTT
TRBD2,TRBV7-2,-,TRBJ2-2,CASSWTSGRGGTGELFF,TGTGCCAGCAGCTGGACTAGCGGGAGGGGAGGAACCGGGGAGCTGTTTTTT
-,TRBV5-6,-,TRBJ2-3,CASSSLAAYTDTQYF,TGTGCCAGCAGCAGCTTGGCGGCCTACACAGATACGCAGTATTTT
-,TRBV2,-,TRBJ2-7,CATRLQVLLNEQYF,TGTGCCACCCGCCTACAGGTCTTATTGAACGAGCAGTACTTC
TRBD1,TRBV5-1,-,TRBJ1-6,CASSLGRGQGLYNSPLHF,TGCGCCAGCAGCTTGGGCAGGGGGCAAGGCCTTTATAATTCACCCCTCCACTTT
-,TRBV7-9,few,TRBJ1-2,CASSLGGGNYGYTF,TGTGCCAGCAGCTTAGGCGGGGGTAACTATGGCTACACCTTC
-,TRBV19,-,TRBJ1-4,CASRTGGGSEKLFF,TGTGCCAGTAGGACAGGCGGCGGGAGTGAAAAACTGTTTTTT